What follows is one T cell receptor (beta chain) and its context. Its specificity is not known. An end of the junction does not agree with germline; a read error may underlie this. Axillary draining lymph nodes of breast cancer patients supplied the node samples. MiXCR, applied by TCRdb to the multiplex PCR reads, yields one record per CDR3 protein. The sample has about 200,000 distinct CDR3 sequences, 25% to 40% seen once; the top ten hold roughly 4.3%. These data belong to a study of breast tumors, draining lymph nodes, adjacent tissues. The study, taken as a whole, reports: Tumor repertoires ranked between lymph nodes and nontumor tissue in diversity, with V and J gene preferences. Findings are consistent with lymph node origin and intratumoral expansion of most tumor T cells. Data only fit, rather than demonstrated, lymph node origin of most tumor T cells.

The specimen was axillary lymph node tissue. The receptor's source is a female donor with breast cancer. Some clones in this sample may be carry-over from other donors' samples.

The CDR3 loop reads CASRRWTGAPYNPPLHF. The CDR3 DNA reads as TGTGCCAGCAGACGCTGGACAGGGGCCCCCTATAATCCACCCCTCCACTTT. The chain uses TRBV13 and TRBJ1-6, with 9 nucleotides matching TRBD1. The V gene's germline CDR1 is PRHDT and CDR2 FYEKMQ (reference sequence). The CDR3 runs to 17 residues. The full variable domain, in which reference TRBV13 and TRBJ1-6 provide the parts outside the CDR3, is AAGVIQSPRHLIKEKRETATLKCYPIPRHDTVYWYQQGPGQDPQFLISFYEKMQSDKGSIPDRFSAQQFSDYHSELNMSSLELGDSALYFCASRRWTGAPYNPPLHFGNGTRLTVT.